This T cell receptor (beta chain) was profiled in a study of T-cell memory formation after mild COVID-19. Study background: The TCR clusters were mostly specific to one donor.

TCRdb re-called the 5' RACE reads with MiXCR, one entry per CDR3 protein. The sample contains more than 75,000 distinct CDR3 sequences, roughly 13% of which appear only once. Study results and limitations: Some responding clones appeared in pre-infection memory, suggesting cross-reactive memory joined. Nothing confirmed that second-wave clones peaking on day 37 were specific for SARS-CoV-2. Later expanders leaned CD4+, whereas clones that contracted between day 15 and 85 were balanced CD4/CD8.

Only a few counts were recorded for this clonotype. The target antigen is unknown. This TCR was recovered from an adult woman who had mild COVID-19 (a few samples of this study predate the infection). Cell type and time point are not known. Sample: PBMCs or a T cell subset sorted from them (not recorded which).

The CDR3 nucleotides are TGTGCCAGCAGCCGGACAGGGGGCTCCTACAATGAGCAGTTCTTC. This sequence encodes CASSRTGGSYNEQFF. This chain joins TRBV7-6 and TRBJ2-1; 10 bases line up with TRBD1. In germline, CDR1 is SGHVS, CDR2 FNYEAQ. J lost 0 bases, V lost 5 bases, and 1 base had no gene match. The CDR3 runs to 15 residues.